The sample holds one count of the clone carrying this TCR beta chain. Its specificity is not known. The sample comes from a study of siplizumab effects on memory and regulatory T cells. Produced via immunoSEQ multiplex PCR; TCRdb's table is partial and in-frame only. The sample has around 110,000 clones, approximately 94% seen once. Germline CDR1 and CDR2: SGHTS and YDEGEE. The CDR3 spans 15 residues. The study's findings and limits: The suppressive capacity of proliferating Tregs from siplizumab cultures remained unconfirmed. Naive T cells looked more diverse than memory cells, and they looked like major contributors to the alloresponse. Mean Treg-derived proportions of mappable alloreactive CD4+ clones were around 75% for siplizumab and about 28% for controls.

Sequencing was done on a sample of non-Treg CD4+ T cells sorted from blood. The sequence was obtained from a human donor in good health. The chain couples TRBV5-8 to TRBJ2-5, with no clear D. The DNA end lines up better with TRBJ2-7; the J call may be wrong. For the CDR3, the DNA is TGTGCCAGCAGCTTGGTGTCGGGTTACTCCTACGAGCAGTACTTC. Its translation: CASSLVSGYSYEQYF.